Detailed here is one T cell receptor (beta chain). Its antigen is undetermined. The entry originates in a study of shared clonotypes between healthy human individuals. Regarding the study as a whole: Some clonotypes were shared by all four sorted-subset donors, while others were not shared. The non-shared ones had lower generation probabilities than the shared ones.

The J segment lost 4 bases and the V segment lost 4 bases, leaving 7 bases of the junction unmatched. The CDR3 is 15 residues long. Germline V gene lookup returns CDR1 MGHRA and CDR2 YSYEKL. Generated by immunoSEQ multiplex PCR, the TCRdb table keeps only in-frame clones and is missing some. The sample has millions of clones; approximately 95% are singletons. The receptor was derived from a man between 18 and 29 years old in good health. Some clones in this sample may be carry-over from other donors' samples. Sequenced: naive CD4+ T cells from PBMCs. Regarding subset: CD45RA+ positively selected. The genes are TRBV4-1 and TRBJ2-1; 7 nucleotides match TRBD2. The CDR3 DNA reads TGCGCCAGCAGCCTGGAAGCGGGGCTTTACAATGAGCAGTTCTTC. This translates into CASSLEAGLYNEQFF.